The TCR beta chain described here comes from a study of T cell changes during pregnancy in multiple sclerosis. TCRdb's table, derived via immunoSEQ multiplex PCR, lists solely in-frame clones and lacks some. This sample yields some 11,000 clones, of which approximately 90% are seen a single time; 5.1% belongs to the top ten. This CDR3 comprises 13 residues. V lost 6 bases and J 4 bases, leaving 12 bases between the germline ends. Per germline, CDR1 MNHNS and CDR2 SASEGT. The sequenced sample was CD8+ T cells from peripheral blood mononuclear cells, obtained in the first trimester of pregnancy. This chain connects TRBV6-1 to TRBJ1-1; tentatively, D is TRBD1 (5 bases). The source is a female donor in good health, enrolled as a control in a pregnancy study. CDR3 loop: CASRPGEATEAFF. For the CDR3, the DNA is TGTGCCAGCAGGCCGGGGGAGGCCACTGAAGCTTTCTTT.